The clone carrying this TCR beta chain was detected a few times. Its antigen is not known. This specimen belongs to a study of cytomegalovirus exposure and HLA in healthy donors. Study summary: An analysis done earlier identified 90 million to 120 million unique TCR beta sequences from about 180 million T cells. Study observations and caveats: In a later analysis, TCR beta V- and J-gene trimming showed a link to a missense DCLRE1C variant. Most observed TCR sequences were rare, whereas some public TCRs were detected in many donors. Presence/absence analyses assumed roughly uniform sequencing depth across donors.

This PCR relied on a set of 60 Vbeta primers and 13 Jbeta primers. Clones were read by immunoSEQ multiplex PCR, and TCRdb kept only the in-frame ones, dropping some. This sample has 150,000 or so clones, with 65% to 70% found just once. The source material was PBMCs. The receptor's source is a man younger than 40 in good health and CMV-seropositive.

The CDR3 sequence: CAWSGRSGGILNTEAFF. DNA for the CDR3: TGTGCCTGGAGTGGTCGTTCAGGGGGCATTTTGAACACTGAAGCTTTCTTT. The V gene is TRBV30, the J gene TRBJ1-1; 8 bases align to TRBD1. CDR3 length equals 17 residues. Germline V lookup: CDR1 GTSNPN, CDR2 SVGIG (reference sequence). Trimming took 1 base from V and 0 from J; bases not matched to a gene: 10.